The 28 T cell receptor beta chains listed next were all sequenced from one sample in a study of blood T cells in healthy people across ages. With a J-beta primer mix and a sample-barcoded 5' primer, a second PCR ran about 7 to 12 cycles. A single record per CDR3 protein comes from TCRdb applying MiXCR to the 5' RACE reads. The table lists hundreds of thousands of distinct CDR3 sequences, 40% to 65% of them singletons. Sequences were obtained from blood. The source is a woman of 80 years or more in good health.

Ten or more counts support this clonotype. This chain connects TRBV12-3 or TRBV12-4 to TRBJ1-2, with D possibly matching TRBD1 (5 bases). V shed 4 bases and J shed 0 bases, with 6 bases lying between them. There are 13 residues in the CDR3. The CDR3 coding sequence is TGTGCCAGCAGTTCGACAGCTAACTATGGCTACACCTTC. It yields the protein CASSSTANYGYTF.

The chain carries TRBV29-1 and TRBJ1-1; D is ambiguous. This CDR3 has 11 residues. Germline values: CDR1 SQVTM, CDR2 ANQGSEA. Between the trimmed V and J ends, which lost 4 bases and 1 base, there was a span of 4 bases. DNA for the CDR3: TGCAGCGTTGGCTGGAACACTGAAGCTTTCTTT. This encodes CSVGWNTEAFF.

The rearrangement links TRBV7-6 to TRBJ1-4, with 9 bases that match TRBD1. Losses at the gene ends were 1 base for V and 8 bases for J; bases not matched to a gene: 11. Germline V gene data show CDR1 as SGHVS and CDR2 as FNYEAQ. The CDR3 contains 17 residues. CDR3 in amino acids: CASSLVPYRGQGEKLFF. The CDR3 DNA reads TGTGCCAGCAGCTTAGTCCCCTACAGGGGGCAAGGAGAAAAACTGTTTTTT.

The chain recombines TRBV3-1 with TRBJ2-3; 9 bases align to TRBD1. V lost 3 bases, J lost 6 bases, and 13 bases stayed unmatched. The germline V gene has CDR1 LGHDT and CDR2 YNNKEL (reference sequence). There are 17 residues in the CDR3. Here the CDR3 reads CASSHPNDRGLGDTQYF. CDR3 sequence (DNA): TGTGCCAGCAGCCACCCAAACGACAGGGGGTTGGGCGATACGCAGTATTTT.

This clonotype was recorded a few times. The J gene is TRBJ1-3, the V gene TRBV7-2; 8 bases map to TRBD1. CDR1 and CDR2 from the germline V gene are SGHTA and FQGNSA. The CDR3 covers 15 residues. With V trimmed by 5 bases and J by 0 bases, 3 bases remained unmatched. CDR3 DNA sequence: TGTGCCAGCAGCATGACAGGGGACTCTGGAAACACCATATATTTT. It encodes CASSMTGDSGNTIYF.

This clonotype was found a few times. A much more abundant neighbour one base away suggests this may be a read error. V and J are TRBV27 and TRBJ2-5; 9 bases line up with TRBD1. The CDR3 is made up of 16 amino acids. The V segment lost 5 bases and the J segment 11 bases; nucleotides outside the gene matches: 18. In germline, CDR1 is MNHEY, CDR2 SMNVEV (reference sequence). The CDR3 protein is CASSLGQGWARNEQYF. The CDR3 DNA is TGTGCCAGCAGTCTCGGACAGGGGTGGGCGCGGAATGAGCAGTACTTC.

The chain carries TRBV5-1 and TRBJ1-4; D might be TRBD1 (5 bases). V was shortened by 0 bases and J by 4 bases, with 10 bases between the two germline ends. Germline CDR1 SGHRS, CDR2 YFSETQ. The CDR3 length is 15 residues. The CDR3 loop reads CASSLESGFNEKLFF. Here the CDR3 DNA reads TGCGCCAGCAGCTTGGAGTCAGGGTTTAATGAAAAACTGTTTTTT.

The chain combines TRBV20-1 with TRBJ2-3; perhaps TRBD1 as D (7 bases). Germline assignment: CDR1 DFQATT and CDR2 SNEGSKA (reference sequence). Deletions cut 5 bases from V and 2 bases from J, with 20 bases between. The CDR3 consists of 16 residues. CDR3 in DNA: TGCAGTGCTTACTCCGTCCAGGGGGGACTCACAGATACGCAGTATTTT. Protein product: CSAYSVQGGLTDTQYF.

The chain uses TRBV20-1 and TRBJ1-1, with 7 positions matching TRBD1. V was clipped by 1 base and J by 10 bases; unmatched bases: 15. CDR3 length equals 15 residues. CDR1 and CDR2 from the germline V gene are DFQATT and SNEGSKA (reference sequence). CDR3 in DNA: TGCAGTGCTAGAGGGTCGGGACAGTCTCACCAGGGAGCTTTCTTT. Its protein product is CSARGSGQSHQGAFF.

This clonotype was found many times. The V call is TRBV29-1, the J call TRBJ2-1, with 9 bases that match TRBD1. The J segment lost 9 bases and the V segment lost 7 bases, leaving 10 bases of the junction unmatched. Germline CDR1 and CDR2: SQVTM and ANQGSEA. The CDR3 is 13 residues long. The CDR3 sequence is CSARDRVNIEQFF. The CDR3 nucleotides read TGCAGCGCCCGGGACAGGGTAAATATTGAGCAGTTCTTC.

Points on this clonotype: A read error may be the cause here, since a much bigger clone is one base away. V gene TRBV6-5 combines with J gene TRBJ2-5; 9 bases agree with TRBD1. The CDR3 is made up of 14 amino acids. With 2 bases clipped from V and 11 bases from J, the junction kept 9 bases outside the gene matches. The germline CDR1 and CDR2 sequences are MNHEY and SVGAGI. CDR3 DNA: TGTGCCAGCAGTTACGGGACAGGGAGGGATGAGCAGTACTTC. The encoded protein is CASSYGTGRDEQYF.

Remarks on this clonotype: Given a much more abundant clone one base away, this may be a read error. The genes are TRBV18 and TRBJ2-5, with 7 nucleotides matching TRBD2. The J call is uncertain, as TRBJ2-7 better fits the DNA end. This CDR3 has 15 residues. CDR1 and CDR2 (germline): KGHSH, LQKENI. This CDR3 is CASSLGPGRDDEQYF. The CDR3 coding sequence is TGTGCCAGCTCCCTGGGGCCAGGGAGGGACGACGAGCAGTACTTC.

This chain uses TRBV2 with TRBJ1-3; a weak D match, TRBD1 (6 bases). Germline V lookup: CDR1 SNHLY, CDR2 FYNNEI. The CDR3 loop spans 13 amino acids. The V end was cut by 6 bases, the J end by 6 bases, with 12 bases between. The CDR3 protein is CASSWTAENTIYF. CDR3 bases: TGTGCCAGCAGCTGGACAGCCGAAAACACCATATATTTT. The entire variable domain, with the rest obtained from reference TRBV2 and TRBJ1-3, is as follows: EPEVTQTPSHQVTQMGQEVILRCVPISNHLYFYWYRQILGQKVEFLVSFYNNEISEKSEIFDDQFSVERPDGSNFTLKIRSTKLEDSAMYFCASSWTAENTIYFGEGSWLTVV.

As concerns this clonotype: One base away lies a much larger clone, so this may be a sequencing read error. V usage is TRBV28 and J usage is TRBJ2-7; tentatively, D is TRBD1 (7 bases). Germline CDR1 and CDR2: MDHEN and SYDVKM. The CDR3 has 15 residues. The CDR3: CASSPFTGDSYERYF. In DNA, the CDR3 is TGTGCCAGCAGTCCCTTCACAGGGGACTCCTACGAGCGGTACTTC.

The CDR3 DNA reads as TGTGCCAGCAGGCCCAAAGGCAGCGCGAGGTTAGCCAAAAACATTCAGTACTTC. Its protein is CASRPKGSARLAKNIQYF. The chain combines TRBV12-3 or TRBV12-4 with TRBJ2-4; D ambiguous. The CDR3 has 18 amino acids. V was cut by 6 bases and J by 0 bases, with 21 bases left in between.

The rearrangement joins TRBV6-1 to TRBJ2-1; the match to TRBD2 covers 8 bases. CDR3 length: 14 residues. Looked up from germline, CDR1 is MNHNS and CDR2 is SASEGT. The V gene end was trimmed by 5 bases and the J gene end by 6 bases; junction bases not matched to a gene: 6. The DNA of the CDR3 is TGTGCCAGCAGTACGCTAGCGGGCGTCAATGAGCAGTTCTTC. It is translated as CASSTLAGVNEQFF.

This clonotype was observed a handful of times. The chain is built from TRBV13 and TRBJ2-1; TRBD2 matches 9 bases. CDR3 length: 13 residues. Trimming cost V 2 bases and J 9 bases; bases outside gene matches: 2. Per the germline V gene, CDR1 is PRHDT and CDR2 is FYEKMQ (reference sequence). CDR3 residues: CASSLPSGVEQFF. The CDR3, as DNA: TGTGCCAGCAGCTTACCTAGCGGGGTTGAGCAGTTCTTC. Complete variable domain (other parts from reference TRBV13 and TRBJ2-1): AAGVIQSPRHLIKEKRETATLKCYPIPRHDTVYWYQQGPGQDPQFLISFYEKMQSDKGSIPDRFSAQQFSDYHSELNMSSLELGDSALYFCASSLPSGVEQFFGPGTRLTVL.

This clonotype was recorded at least ten times. This chain links TRBV9 with TRBJ1-1; TRBD1 agrees at 8 bases. The length of the CDR3 is 13 residues. J was trimmed by 4 bases and V by 2 bases; bases with no gene match: 1. Germline values: CDR1 SGDLS, CDR2 YYNGEE. CDR3 sequence: CASSVTGGTEAFF. The CDR3 DNA reads as TGTGCCAGCAGCGTTACAGGGGGCACTGAAGCTTTCTTT.

For this clonotype: This sequence may be a read error, since a much larger clone differs from it by one base. The J gene is TRBJ1-2, the V gene TRBV20-1; the match to TRBD1 covers 8 bases. CDR1 and CDR2 from the germline V gene are DFQATT and SNEGSKA (reference sequence). This CDR3 has 14 residues. Trimming removed 5 bases from V and 4 bases from J; junction bases left unmatched: 9. The CDR3 nucleotides read TGCAGTGCTCACTCTGACAGGGGTAGCTATGGCTACACCTTC. Its translation is CSAHSDRGSYGYTF.

CDR3 region: CATGREPGGYTF. The CDR3 bases are TGTGCCACCGGGCGAGAGCCAGGCGGCTACACCTTC. J is TRBJ1-2 and V is TRBV10-3; D unclear. The V gene lost 10 bases and the J gene lost 8 bases, with 17 bases spanning the gap. Germline CDR1 and CDR2: ENHRY and SYGVKD. This CDR3 has 12 amino acids.

This clonotype was detected ten times or more. The J gene is TRBJ2-1, the V gene TRBV5-1; D gene ambiguous. The CDR3 covers 13 residues. V was pared by 0 bases and J by 8 bases, with 9 bases between. The germline gives CDR1 SGHRS, CDR2 YFSETQ. DNA of the CDR3: TGCGCCAGCAGCTTGGTATTTTGGGATGAGCAGTTCTTC. Translation: CASSLVFWDEQFF.

The chain couples TRBV29-1 to TRBJ2-1; TRBD2 matches 7 bases. Per germline, CDR1 SQVTM and CDR2 ANQGSEA. Losses at the gene ends were 6 bases for V and 0 bases for J; bases not matched to a gene: 14. CDR3 length: 17 amino acids. The CDR3: CSVPKVAGPSSYNEQFF. The CDR3 DNA is TGCAGCGTGCCTAAGGTAGCGGGCCCTAGCTCCTACAATGAGCAGTTCTTC.

The chain is built from TRBV20-1 and TRBJ2-4, with no clear D. Trimming cost V 5 bases and J 2 bases, with 16 bases left between them. The germline CDR1 and CDR2 sequences are DFQATT and SNEGSKA (reference sequence). This CDR3 has 15 amino acids. The chain's CDR3 is CSAPPSGYSKNIQYF. CDR3 DNA sequence: TGCAGTGCTCCCCCCTCCGGTTACTCCAAAAACATTCAGTACTTC.

The gene calls are TRBV2 and TRBJ2-7; D call uncertain. Trimming removed 6 bases from V and 1 base from J, with 10 bases in between. The germline V gene has CDR1 SNHLY and CDR2 FYNNEI. This CDR3 has 13 residues. The CDR3 region has the DNA TGTGCCAGCAGGCCTAGGGTGTCCTACGAGCAGTACTTC. Amino acid sequence: CASRPRVSYEQYF.

The V and J genes are TRBV18 and TRBJ2-5; TRBD1 or TRBD2 may be the D gene (6 bases each). This CDR3 contains 15 residues. The germline V gene has CDR1 KGHSH and CDR2 LQKENI. V dropped 1 base and J dropped 1 base, with 10 bases sitting between them. CDR3 nucleotide sequence: TGTGCCAGCTCACCACAACAGGGAGGCCAAGAGACCCAGTACTTC. It specifies CASSPQQGGQETQYF.

Concerning this clonotype: This may come from a read error, since a much larger clone is one base off. V gene TRBV7-2 combines with J gene TRBJ2-5; 12 nucleotides match TRBD2. Per germline, CDR1 SGHTA and CDR2 FQGNSA. The CDR3 has 16 amino acids. The CDR3 spells CASSFTSGGFQEIQYF. CDR3 sequence (DNA): TGTGCCAGCAGCTTCACTAGCGGGGGGTTCCAAGAGATCCAGTACTTC.

Regarding this clonotype: At one end, the junction sequence differs from germline, possibly due to a read error. V is TRBV24-1 and J is TRBJ2-1, with 11 nucleotides matching TRBD2. The CDR3 has 14 amino acids. Germline V gene sequence: CDR1 KGHDR, CDR2 SFDVKD. CDR3 amino acids: CATSGTSGYNAQFF. For the CDR3, the DNA is TGTGCCACCAGTGGGACTAGCGGGTACAATGCGCAGTTCTTC.

About this clonotype: At one end, the junction sequence differs from germline, possibly due to a read error. The chain is built from TRBV28 and TRBJ2-2, with 8 bases matching TRBD2. In germline, CDR1 is MDHEN, CDR2 SYDVKM. The CDR3 is 17 residues long. The CDR3: CASSSMGLDLNAGELFF. The CDR3 DNA sequence: TGTGCCAGCAGTTCCATGGGACTAGACTTGAACGCCGGGGAGCTGTTTTTT. Drawing the rest from reference TRBV28 and TRBJ2-2, the complete variable domain is DVKVTQSSRYLVKRTGEKVFLECVQDMDHENMFWYRQDPGLGLRLIYFSYDVKMKEKGDIPEGYSVSREKKERFSLILESASTNQTSMYLCASSSMGLDLNAGELFFGEGSRLTVL.